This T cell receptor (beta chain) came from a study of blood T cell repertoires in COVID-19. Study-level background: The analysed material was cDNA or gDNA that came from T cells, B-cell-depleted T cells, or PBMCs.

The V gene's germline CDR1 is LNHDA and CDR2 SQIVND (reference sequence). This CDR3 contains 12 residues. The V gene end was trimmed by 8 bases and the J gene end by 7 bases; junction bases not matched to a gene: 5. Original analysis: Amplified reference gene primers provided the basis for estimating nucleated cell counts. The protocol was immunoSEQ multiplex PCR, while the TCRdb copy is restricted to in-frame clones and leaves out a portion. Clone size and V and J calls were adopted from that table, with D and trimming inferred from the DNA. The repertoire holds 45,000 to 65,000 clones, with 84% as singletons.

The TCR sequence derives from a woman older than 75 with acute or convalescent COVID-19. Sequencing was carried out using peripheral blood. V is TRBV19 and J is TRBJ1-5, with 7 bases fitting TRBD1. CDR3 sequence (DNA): TGTGCCAGTCATGACAGGGAACAGCCCCAGCATTTT. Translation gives CASHDREQPQHF.